A selection of T cell receptor beta chains follows, all from one sample in a study of OX40 agonist ivuxolimab in advanced cancers. Sequencing was performed with immunoSEQ multiplex PCR; in TCRdb, only in-frame clones are kept and a portion is missing. The sample records 25,000 to 35,000 clones, approximately 88% being singletons. This specimen consisted of CD4+ or CD8+ T cells sorted from blood, obtained in a trial of the OX40 agonist ivuxolimab. These receptors were collected from an adult with an advanced solid tumor such as melanoma, head and neck, liver or kidney cancer. Both conserved end residues are trimmed from each CDR3.

>TRBV29-1|TRBJ2-3
SVDWQDTDTQY
>TRBV7-2|TRBJ2-7
ASSPSEEQY
>TRBV7-9|TRBJ1-5
ASSLVAGANQPQH
>TRBV20-1|TRBJ2-1
SARVWGEQF
>TRBV7-9|TRBJ2-7
ASSFLQGSEQY
>TRBV28|TRBJ2-2
ASSPQGARAGELF
>TRBV27|TRBJ2-1
ASSPRTSGRYNEQF
>TRBV6-6|TRBJ2-7
ASSYEGQFYEQY
>TRBV6-5|TRBJ2-2
ASSYKGAGELF
>TRBV7-9|TRBJ2-1
ASSSRDNYNEQF
>TRBV11-3|TRBJ2-1
ASRDYHNEQF
>TRBV27|TRBJ1-2
ASTAGAGYT
>TRBV28|TRBJ2-1
ASSWGTSGEQF
>TRBV4-2|TRBJ1-5
ASRPEGNQPQH
>TRBV23-1|TRBJ2-6
ASSHVPGQGFSGANVLT
>TRBV28|TRBJ2-2
ASSLVAGGLTNTGELF
>TRBV27|TRBJ1-5
ASSLYRSSNQPQH
>TRBV5-6|TRBJ2-7
ASSFGPGDEQY
>TRBV5-5|TRBJ2-5
ASSAWDRGRTKTQY
>TRBV7-2|TRBJ2-1
ASSQGQVGYNEQF
>TRBV19|TRBJ2-5
ASASSLGEETQY
>TRBV19|TRBJ1-2
ASSGDRQGNYGYT
>TRBV4-1|TRBJ1-5
ASSQVHPLYNQPQH
>TRBV7-9|TRBJ2-7
ASTSTVRGYEQY
>TRBV9|TRBJ2-7
ASSVGASATYEQY
>TRBV6-5|TRBJ2-7
ASSLPTSGEQY
>TRBV7-2|TRBJ1-4
ASSLEVTGRGLEKLF
>TRBV6-6|TRBJ1-6
ASSPQGWNSPLH
>TRBV10-2|TRBJ2-1
ASSESTSGSIHEQF
>TRBV5-1|TRBJ2-5
ASSNGRGNQETQY
>TRBV7-2|TRBJ1-1
ASSPGHTYTEAF
>TRBV4-1|TRBJ1-1
ASSQGANTEAF
>TRBV10-1|TRBJ2-1
ASTAGVSGSGNEQF
>TRBV13|TRBJ2-1
ASSPWLSGGSYNEQF
>TRBV9|TRBJ2-2
ASSGWTSGNTGELF
>TRBV4-1|TRBJ1-1
ASSLRQDYMNTEAF
>TRBV21-1|TRBJ2-5
ASNRTSGSRGETQY
>TRBV5-4|TRBJ2-7
ASSGGQGAYEQY
>TRBV28|TRBJ1-1
ASSLRAVSDTEAF
>TRBV6-5|TRBJ2-2
ASSYRGTGELF
>TRBV9|TRBJ2-2
ASSAPRDSSLEGTGELF
>TRBV19|TRBJ2-7
ASSIMEGPYEQY